Each of the 5 T cell receptor beta chains below was sequenced from the same sample in a study of CDR3 diversity in severe acne. TCRdb ran MiXCR on the PCR reads and lists one entry per CDR3 protein. The data contain approximately 97,000 distinct CDR3 sequences, approximately 47% of them singletons. The sequencing sample was made of blood. These receptors all come from a male donor with acne.

V and J are TRBV10-3 and TRBJ1-6, with D maybe TRBD1 (5 bases). The ends were cut back, 6 bases at V and 1 base at J, with 16 bases in the middle. CDR1 ENHRY and CDR2 SYGVKD come from the germline V gene. This CDR3 is 17 amino acids long. Here the CDR3 DNA reads TGTGCCATCAGGGACCCTGGGACGGTGTCCTATAATTCACCCCTCCACTTT. Encoded protein: CAIRDPGTVSYNSPLHF.

In this sample, this clonotype turned up once. V and J are TRBV3-1 and TRBJ1-1, with 7 bases fitting TRBD1. The V and J ends lost 4 bases and 6 bases, in that order; junction bases with no gene match: 5. This CDR3 region has 13 residues. Germline-derived CDR1 and CDR2 are LGHDT and YNNKEL (reference sequence). The CDR3 loop reads CASSLRQGPEAFF. In nucleotides, the CDR3 is TGTGCCAGCAGCCTAAGACAGGGCCCTGAAGCTTTCTTT.

This clonotype is medium-sized. The V and J genes are TRBV24-1 and TRBJ2-3; unclear D gene. This CDR3 is 13 amino acids long. V was shortened by 4 bases and J by 4 bases, with 8 bases between the two germline ends. The germline gives CDR1 KGHDR, CDR2 SFDVKD. The CDR3 nucleotides read TGTGCCACCAGTGACTCTAGGTCAGATACGCAGTATTTT. Protein: CATSDSRSDTQYF.

This clonotype was counted between two and nine times. The J gene is TRBJ2-2, the V gene TRBV2, with 10 bases aligning to TRBD1. The length of the CDR3 is 13 residues. J gave up 7 bases and V 8 bases, and 4 bases lay outside the gene matches. Germline V gene sequence: CDR1 SNHLY, CDR2 FYNNEI. CDR3 region: CASSGQGIGELFF. The CDR3 region has the DNA TGTGCCAGCTCGGGACAGGGGATCGGGGAGCTGTTTTTT.

A remark on this clonotype: Relative to the germline gene, one junction end is altered; a read error may explain this. The chain couples TRBV24-1 to TRBJ1-2; 7 bases are a match to TRBD1. Germline CDR1 KGHDR, CDR2 SFDVKD. This CDR3 is built from 14 residues. The CDR3 DNA sequence: TGTGTCACCAGTGATTGGGACAGTAACTATGGCTACACCTTC. Its translation is CVTSDWDSNYGYTF.